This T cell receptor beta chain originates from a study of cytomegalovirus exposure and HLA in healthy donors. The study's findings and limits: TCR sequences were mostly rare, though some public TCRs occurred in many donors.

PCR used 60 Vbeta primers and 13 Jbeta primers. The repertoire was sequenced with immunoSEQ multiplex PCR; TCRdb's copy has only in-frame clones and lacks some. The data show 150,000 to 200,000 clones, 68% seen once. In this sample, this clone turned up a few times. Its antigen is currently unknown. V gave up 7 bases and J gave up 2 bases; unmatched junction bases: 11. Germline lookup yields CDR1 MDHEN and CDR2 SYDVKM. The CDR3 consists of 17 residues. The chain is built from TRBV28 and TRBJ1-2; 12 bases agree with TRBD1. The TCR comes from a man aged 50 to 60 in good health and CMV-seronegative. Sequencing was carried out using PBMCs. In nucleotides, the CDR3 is TGTGCCAGCATTCCCCCGGGGGACAGGGGGCGGAACTATGGCTACACCTTC. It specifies CASIPPGDRGRNYGYTF.